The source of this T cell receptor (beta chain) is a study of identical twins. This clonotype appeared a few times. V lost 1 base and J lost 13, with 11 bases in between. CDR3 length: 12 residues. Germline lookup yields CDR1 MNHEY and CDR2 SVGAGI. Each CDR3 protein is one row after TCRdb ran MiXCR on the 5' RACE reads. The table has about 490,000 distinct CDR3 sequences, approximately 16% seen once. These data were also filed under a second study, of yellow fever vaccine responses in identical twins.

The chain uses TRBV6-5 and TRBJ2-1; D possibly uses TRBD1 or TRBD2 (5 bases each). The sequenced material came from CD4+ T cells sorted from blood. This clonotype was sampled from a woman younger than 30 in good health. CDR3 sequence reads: CASSYLAGRQFF. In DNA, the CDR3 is TGTGCCAGCAGTTACTTGGCAGGGAGACAGTTCTTC.